This T cell receptor (beta chain) came from a study of Tregs in tolerant kidney transplant recipients. About the study: The nonmyeloablative bone marrow transplants came from related graft donors, with transient mixed chimerism. Overall study findings and caveats: This study did not directly address biological reproducibility. Tregs expanded with activated donor B cells seemed most donor-specific.

CDR1 is MGHRA and CDR2 is YSYEKL in the germline V gene. J gave up 4 bases and V 4 bases, and 8 bases lay outside the gene matches. The CDR3 has 16 residues. A word on this clone: Antigen specificity is unknown.

Repertoires were generated with immunoSEQ multiplex PCR, while TCRdb's copy carries only in-frame clones and drops some. The sample shows some 71,000 clones, around 90% of them seen only once. The starting material was CD4+ T cells from blood, obtained before the transplant. The TCR originated in a human donor who received a combined kidney and bone marrow transplant. This chain links TRBV4-1 with TRBJ2-7, with 12 bases aligning to TRBD2. The CDR3 bases are TGCGCCAGCAGCCGAATACAGGGACTAGCGGGTTACGAGCAGTACTTC. This translates into CASSRIQGLAGYEQYF.